A single sample is the source of the 2 T cell receptor gamma chains below, sequenced in a study of intestinal T cells in coeliac disease. TRG repertoires were amplified with LymphoTrack primers from about 190 ng of biopsy DNA. TCRdb reran clone calling via CATT on the multiplex PCR reads. The profile shows 500 to 550 gamma-chain clones, 53% of them singletons. Genomic DNA came from ten 5-µm formalin-fixed paraffin-embedded scrolls per case. The sequenced sample consisted of a duodenal biopsy. These receptor sequences come from a human donor who served as a control with a normal duodenal biopsy, not a healthy volunteer.

About this clone itself: A read error may be the cause here, since a much bigger clone is one base away. The chain has TRGV9 and TRGJ1 or TRGJ2. CDR3 size: 13 residues. Germline V gene data show CDR1 as GITISATS and CDR2 as ISYDGTV (reference sequence). The CDR3 spells CALWEGARYKKLF. CDR3 sequence (DNA): TGCGCCTTGTGGGAGGGGGCCCGTTATAAGAAACTCTTT.

This clone was detected a few times. The DNA translation disagrees with the TCRdb protein at residue 3, so the protein in this description comes from the DNA. The chain combines TRGV8 with TRGJ1 or TRGJ2. V was clipped by 12 bases and J by 0 bases; unmatched bases: 14. The germline gives CDR1 VENAVY, CDR2 YDSYNSRV. The CDR3 loop spans 14 amino acids. The CDR3, as DNA: TGTGCCGACCTGGGATCCATGAATTATTATAAGAAACTCTTT. The encoded protein is CADLGSMNYYKKLF.